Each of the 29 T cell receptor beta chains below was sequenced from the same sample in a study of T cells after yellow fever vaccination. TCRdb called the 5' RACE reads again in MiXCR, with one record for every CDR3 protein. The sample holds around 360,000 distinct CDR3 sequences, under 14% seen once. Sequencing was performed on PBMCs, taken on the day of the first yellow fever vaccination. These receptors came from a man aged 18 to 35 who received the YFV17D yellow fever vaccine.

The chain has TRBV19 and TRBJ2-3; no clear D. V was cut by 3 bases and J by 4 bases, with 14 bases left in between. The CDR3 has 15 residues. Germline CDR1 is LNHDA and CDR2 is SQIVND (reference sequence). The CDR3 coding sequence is TGTGCCAGTAGTATGGCCCTCCCCCGGTCAGATACGCAGTATTTT. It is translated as CASSMALPRSDTQYF.

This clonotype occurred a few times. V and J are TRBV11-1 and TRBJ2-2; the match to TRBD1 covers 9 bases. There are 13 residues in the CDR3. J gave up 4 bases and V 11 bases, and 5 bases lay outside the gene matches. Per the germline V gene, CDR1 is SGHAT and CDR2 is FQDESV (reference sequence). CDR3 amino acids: CAWGTGLTGELFF. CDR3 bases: TGTGCCTGGGGGACAGGGCTCACCGGGGAGCTGTTTTTT.

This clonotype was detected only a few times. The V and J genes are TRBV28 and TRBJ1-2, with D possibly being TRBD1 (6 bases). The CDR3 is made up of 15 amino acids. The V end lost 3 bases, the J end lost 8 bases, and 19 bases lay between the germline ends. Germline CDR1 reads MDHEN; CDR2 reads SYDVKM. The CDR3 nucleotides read TGTGCCAGCAGTTTCGGGGCAGGGGCAGGTGAAGGCTACACCTTC. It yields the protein CASSFGAGAGEGYTF.

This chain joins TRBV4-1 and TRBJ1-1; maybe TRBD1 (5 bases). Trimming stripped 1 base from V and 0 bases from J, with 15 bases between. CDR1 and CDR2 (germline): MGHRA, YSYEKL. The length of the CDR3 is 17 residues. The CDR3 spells CASSQAGPGRLNTEAFF. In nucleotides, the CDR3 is TGCGCCAGCAGCCAAGCAGGCCCGGGACGGTTGAACACTGAAGCTTTCTTT.

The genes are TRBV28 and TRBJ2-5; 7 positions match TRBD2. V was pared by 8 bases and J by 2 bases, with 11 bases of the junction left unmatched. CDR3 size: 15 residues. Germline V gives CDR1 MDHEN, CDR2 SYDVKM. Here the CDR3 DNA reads TGTGCCAGCGGTTCGACTAGCTTCAATCAAGAGACCCAGTACTTC. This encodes CASGSTSFNQETQYF.

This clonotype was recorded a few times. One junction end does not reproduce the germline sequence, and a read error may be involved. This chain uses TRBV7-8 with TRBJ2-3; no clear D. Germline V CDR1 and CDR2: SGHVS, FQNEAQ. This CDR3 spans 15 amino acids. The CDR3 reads CASSLNRDSRDTQYF. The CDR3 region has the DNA TGTGCCAGCAGCTTAAACCGCGATAGCAGAGATACGCAGTATTTT.

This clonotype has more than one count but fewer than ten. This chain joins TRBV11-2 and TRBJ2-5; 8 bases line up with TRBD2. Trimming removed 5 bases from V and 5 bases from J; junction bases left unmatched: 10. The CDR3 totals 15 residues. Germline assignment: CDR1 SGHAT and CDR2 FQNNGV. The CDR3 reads CASSPTGGVRETQYF. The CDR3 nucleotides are TGTGCCAGCAGCCCTACCGGGGGGGTGAGGGAGACCCAGTACTTC.

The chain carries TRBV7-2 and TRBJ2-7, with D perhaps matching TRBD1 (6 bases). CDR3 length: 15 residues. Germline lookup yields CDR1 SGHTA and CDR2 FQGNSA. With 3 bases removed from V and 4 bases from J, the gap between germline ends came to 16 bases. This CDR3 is CASSFRGQGQYEQYF. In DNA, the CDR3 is TGTGCCAGCAGCTTTCGCGGGCAGGGGCAGTACGAGCAGTACTTC. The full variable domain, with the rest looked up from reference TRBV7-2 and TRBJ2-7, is GAGVSQSPSNKVTEKGKDVELRCDPISGHTALYWYRQSLGQGLEFLIYFQGNSAPDKSGLPSDRFSAERTGGSVSTLTIQRTQQEDSAVYLCASSFRGQGQYEQYFGPGTRLTVT.

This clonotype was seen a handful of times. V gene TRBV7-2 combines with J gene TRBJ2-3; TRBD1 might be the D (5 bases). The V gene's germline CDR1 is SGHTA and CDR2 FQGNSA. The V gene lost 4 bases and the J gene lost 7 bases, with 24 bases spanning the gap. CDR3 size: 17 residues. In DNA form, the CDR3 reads TGTGCCAGCAGCTCCCTCCCGTCAGGGATTTCTTTGAATACGCAGTATTTT. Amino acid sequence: CASSSLPSGISLNTQYF.

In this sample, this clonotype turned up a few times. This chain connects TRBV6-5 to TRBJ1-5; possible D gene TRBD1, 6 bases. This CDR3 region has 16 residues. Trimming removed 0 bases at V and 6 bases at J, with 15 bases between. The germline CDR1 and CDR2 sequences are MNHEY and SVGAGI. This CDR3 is CASSYSGGGGGQPQHF. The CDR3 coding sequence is TGTGCCAGCAGTTACTCGGGAGGGGGTGGTGGTCAGCCCCAGCATTTT.

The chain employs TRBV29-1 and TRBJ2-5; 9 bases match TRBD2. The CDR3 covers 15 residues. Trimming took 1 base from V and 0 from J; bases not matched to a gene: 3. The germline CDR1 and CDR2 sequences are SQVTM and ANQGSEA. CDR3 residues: CSVEGTSAYQETQYF. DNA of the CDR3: TGCAGCGTTGAAGGGACTAGCGCTTACCAAGAGACCCAGTACTTC.

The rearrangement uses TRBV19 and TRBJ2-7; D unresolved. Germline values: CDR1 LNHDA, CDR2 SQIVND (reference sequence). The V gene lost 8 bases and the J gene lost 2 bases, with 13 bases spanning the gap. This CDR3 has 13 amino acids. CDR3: CASRDRATYEQYF. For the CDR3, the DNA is TGTGCCAGTCGAGACCGGGCGACCTACGAGCAGTACTTC.

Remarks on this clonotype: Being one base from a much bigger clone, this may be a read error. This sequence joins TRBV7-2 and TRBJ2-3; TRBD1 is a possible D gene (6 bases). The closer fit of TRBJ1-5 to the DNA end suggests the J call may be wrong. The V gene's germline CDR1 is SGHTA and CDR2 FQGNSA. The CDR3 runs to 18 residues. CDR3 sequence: CASSLPSGGARSTDTQHF. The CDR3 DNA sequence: TGTGCCAGCAGCTTGCCTAGCGGGGGGGCCCGGAGCACAGATACGCAGCATTTT.

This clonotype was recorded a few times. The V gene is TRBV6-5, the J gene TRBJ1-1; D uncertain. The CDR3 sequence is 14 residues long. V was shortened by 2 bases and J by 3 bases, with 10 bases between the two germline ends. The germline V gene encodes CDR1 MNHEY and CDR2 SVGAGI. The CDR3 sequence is CASSYRTPHTEAFF. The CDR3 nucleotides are TGTGCCAGCAGTTACCGGACCCCCCACACTGAAGCTTTCTTT.

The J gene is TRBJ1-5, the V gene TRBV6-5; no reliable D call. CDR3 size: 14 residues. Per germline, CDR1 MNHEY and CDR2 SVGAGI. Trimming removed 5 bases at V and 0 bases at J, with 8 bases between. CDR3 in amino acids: CASSPQYSNQPQHF. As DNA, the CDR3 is TGTGCCAGCAGTCCCCAGTATAGCAATCAGCCCCAGCATTTT.

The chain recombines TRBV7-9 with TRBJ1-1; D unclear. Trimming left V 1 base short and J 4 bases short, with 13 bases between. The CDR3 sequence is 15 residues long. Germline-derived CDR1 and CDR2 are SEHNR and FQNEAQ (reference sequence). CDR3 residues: CASSLEGGPGTEAFF. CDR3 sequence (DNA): TGTGCCAGCAGCTTAGAGGGAGGGCCGGGCACTGAAGCTTTCTTT.

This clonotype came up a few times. The CDR3 loop is CSASGLDNQPQHF. CDR3 DNA sequence: TGCAGTGCCTCAGGACTGGACAATCAGCCCCAGCATTTT. This chain joins TRBV20-1 and TRBJ1-5; D call uncertain. The CDR3 spans 13 residues. Per the germline V gene, CDR1 is DFQATT and CDR2 is SNEGSKA (reference sequence). Trimming pared 6 bases from V and 3 bases from J, leaving 12 bases between.

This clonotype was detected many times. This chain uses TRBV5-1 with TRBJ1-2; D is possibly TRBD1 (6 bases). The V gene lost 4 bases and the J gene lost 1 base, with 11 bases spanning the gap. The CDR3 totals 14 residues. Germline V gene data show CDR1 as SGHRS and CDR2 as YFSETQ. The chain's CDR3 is CASSGGAGNYGYTF. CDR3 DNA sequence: TGCGCCAGCAGCGGGGGCGCGGGTAACTATGGCTACACCTTC.

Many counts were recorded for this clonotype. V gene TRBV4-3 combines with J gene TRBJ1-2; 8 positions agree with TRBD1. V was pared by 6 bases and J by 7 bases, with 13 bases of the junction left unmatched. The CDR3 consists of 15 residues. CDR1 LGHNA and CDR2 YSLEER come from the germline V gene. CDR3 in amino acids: CASRPGQGPRGGYTF. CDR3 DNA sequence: TGCGCCAGCAGGCCCGGACAGGGCCCCAGGGGTGGCTACACCTTC.

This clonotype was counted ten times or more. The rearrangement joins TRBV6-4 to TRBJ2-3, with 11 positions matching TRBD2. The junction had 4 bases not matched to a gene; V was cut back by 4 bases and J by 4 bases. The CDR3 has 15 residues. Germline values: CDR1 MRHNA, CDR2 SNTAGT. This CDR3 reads CASSGSGGAPDTQYF. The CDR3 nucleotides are TGTGCCAGCAGTGGTAGCGGGGGGGCCCCAGATACGCAGTATTTT.

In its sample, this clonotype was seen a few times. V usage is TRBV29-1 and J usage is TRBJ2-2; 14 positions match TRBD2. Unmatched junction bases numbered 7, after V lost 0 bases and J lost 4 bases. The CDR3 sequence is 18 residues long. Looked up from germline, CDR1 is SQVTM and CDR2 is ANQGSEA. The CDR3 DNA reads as TGCAGCGTTGAAGATCCGACTAGCGGGGGGGCGGGCACCGGGGAGCTGTTTTTT. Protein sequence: CSVEDPTSGGAGTGELFF.

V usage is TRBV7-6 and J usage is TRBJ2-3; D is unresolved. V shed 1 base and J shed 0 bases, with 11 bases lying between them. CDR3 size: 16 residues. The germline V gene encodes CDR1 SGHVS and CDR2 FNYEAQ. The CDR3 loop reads CASSLDRAVSTDTQYF. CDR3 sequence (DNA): TGTGCCAGCAGCTTAGATCGGGCGGTGAGCACAGATACGCAGTATTTT.

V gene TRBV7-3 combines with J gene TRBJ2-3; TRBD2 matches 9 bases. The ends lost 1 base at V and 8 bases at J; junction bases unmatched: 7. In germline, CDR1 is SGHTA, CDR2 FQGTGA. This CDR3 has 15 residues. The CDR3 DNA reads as TGTGCCAGCAGCTTAAACGCGGGGGGGCCGTTTACGCAGTATTTT. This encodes CASSLNAGGPFTQYF. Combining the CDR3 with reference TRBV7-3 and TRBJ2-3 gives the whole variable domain GAGVSQTPSNKVTEKGKYVELRCDPISGHTALYWYRQSLGQGPEFLIYFQGTGAADDSGLPNDRFFAVRPEGSVSTLKIQRTERGDSAVYLCASSLNAGGPFTQYFGPGTRLTVL.

The CDR3 reads CASSPDTAKNIQYF. The CDR3 DNA follows: TGCGCCAGCAGCCCGGACACGGCCAAAAACATTCAGTACTTC. V and J are TRBV4-3 and TRBJ2-4; D might be TRBD1 (5 bases). This CDR3 comprises 14 residues. The V and J ends lost 4 bases and 1 base respectively, with 8 bases between them. Germline CDR1 is LGHNA and CDR2 is YSLEER.

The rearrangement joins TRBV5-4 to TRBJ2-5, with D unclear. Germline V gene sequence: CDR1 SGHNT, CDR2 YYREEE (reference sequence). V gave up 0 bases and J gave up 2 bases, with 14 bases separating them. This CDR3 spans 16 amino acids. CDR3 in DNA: TGTGCCAGCAGCTTGGGGCCATCCTCGCGACAAGAGACCCAGTACTTC. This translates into CASSLGPSSRQETQYF.

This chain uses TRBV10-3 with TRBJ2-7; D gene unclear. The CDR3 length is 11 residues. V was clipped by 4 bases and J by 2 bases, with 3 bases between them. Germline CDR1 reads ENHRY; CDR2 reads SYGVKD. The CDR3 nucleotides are TGTGCCATCAGTGGGGCCTACGAGCAGTACTTC. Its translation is CAISGAYEQYF.

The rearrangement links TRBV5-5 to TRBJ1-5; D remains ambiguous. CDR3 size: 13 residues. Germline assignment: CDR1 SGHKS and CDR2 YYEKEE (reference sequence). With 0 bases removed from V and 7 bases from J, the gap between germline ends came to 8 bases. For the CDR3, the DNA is TGTGCCAGCAGCTTGGTAGGACTCCAGCCCCAGCATTTT. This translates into CASSLVGLQPQHF.

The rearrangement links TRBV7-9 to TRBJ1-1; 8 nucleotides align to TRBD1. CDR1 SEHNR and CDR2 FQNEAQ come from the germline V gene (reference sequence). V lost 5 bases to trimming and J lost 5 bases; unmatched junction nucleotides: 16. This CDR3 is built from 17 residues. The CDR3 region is CASSTTFSDRGGTEAFF. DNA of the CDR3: TGTGCCAGCAGCACGACCTTCTCTGACAGGGGCGGAACTGAAGCTTTCTTT.

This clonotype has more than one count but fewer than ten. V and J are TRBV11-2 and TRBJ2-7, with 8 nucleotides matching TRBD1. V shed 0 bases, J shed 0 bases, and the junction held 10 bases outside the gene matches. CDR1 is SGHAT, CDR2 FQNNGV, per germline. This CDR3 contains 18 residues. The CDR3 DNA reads TGTGCCAGCAGCTTAGACCCTGACAGGGGCGATCTCTCCTACGAGCAGTACTTC. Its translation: CASSLDPDRGDLSYEQYF.